This T cell receptor (beta chain) was recorded in a study of blood T cell repertoires in COVID-19 (dated by TCRdb to 2019 to 2021). As for the study more broadly: Samples covering the acute and convalescent phases of COVID-19 were provided by collaborators in the United States, Italy and Spain. The material from the prospective study consisted of cDNA or gDNA derived from T cells, B-cell-depleted T cells, or PBMCs. Deeply sampled blood TCRbeta repertoires from subjects exposed to, actively infected with, or recovered from COVID-19 were included in the dataset. A freely available public database, intended as a resource for researchers studying the immune response to SARS-CoV-2, is where the repertoires were released. The samples were drawn from two sources: the first 160 participants of the ongoing ImmuneRACE study, and over 950 subjects contributed by 6 global collaborators. Sample metadata almost always included a de-identified subject ID, COVID-19 status, age in years and sex. HLA class I and class II types, where available, came from metadata supplied by the sample provider rather than from assay-based typing. What the work shows at the level of the full study, not this receptor alone: The amount of clinical and demographic metadata varied by source and participant and was provided uncurated.

At the junction V is shortened by 0 bases and J by 3 bases; bases outside the gene matches: 4. CDR1 and CDR2 were assigned from the germline V gene as LGHNA and YNFKEQ. Reading from cysteine to phenylalanine, the CDR3 counts 15 amino acids. Solely the CDR3 DNA is kept, with 45 bases framed from the first base. Enrolling through a virtual design, the prospective study's participants ranged in age from roughly 18 to 95 years and lived across 24 United States geographic areas. Cohort assignment in the prospective study relied on participant-reported clinical history from a screening survey and a study questionnaire. Recovered participants in ImmuneRACE Cohort 3 were defined as having two consecutive negative NP/OP PCR tests, clearance from a healthcare professional, or resolution of symptoms. In the prospective study, whole blood, serum and a nasopharyngeal or oropharyngeal swab were collected from each participant by mobile phlebotomists. Over an approximately 2-month period, participants in the prospective study had the option of providing additional blood draws and questionnaires. Blood samples from the prospective study were shipped frozen or at room temperature prior to DNA extraction.

The immunoSEQ Assay, a bias-controlled multiplex PCR, was used to amplify TCRbeta CDR3 regions from genomic DNA. The paper's processing steps were these. The number of nucleated cells in each sample was estimated from the amplification of reference gene primers within the assay. To quantify the absolute abundance of each unique TCRbeta CDR3 rearrangement, sequence reads were collapsed and filtered. For each sample, productive Simpson clonality was calculated by taking the square root of Simpson's diversity index across productive rearrangements. TCRdb obtained this table from immuneACCESS and retained in-frame rearrangements with V and J assigned. These tables miss some clones; where compared with another copy, unresolved V genes account for less than half of the shortfall, and the remainder is unexplained. V, J and clone size reflect that table, while D and trimming were determined from the DNA. The sample records 200,000 to 250,000 clones, 87% of which are singletons. Approximately 10% of the sample comes from the top ten.

About this clone: The antigen it binds to is not known. No base quality values were provided; no much bigger clone lies one nucleotide off. Other DNA variants within this sample encode the same CDR3.

The sequence came from a young man who had recovered from COVID-19. The rearranged chain carries TRBV4-2 and TRBJ2-7, and TRBD2 matches 8 of the central bases. Sequencing was done on a sample of PBMCs or T cells enriched from blood (not recorded which). The base sequence is TGTGCCAGCAGCCAAGATGCGGGGGGAGACTACGAGCAGTACTTC. Its protein reads: CASSQDAGGDYEQYF.